These T cell receptor beta chains were read from a single sample in a study of blood T cell repertoires in COVID-19. Here immunoSEQ multiplex PCR was the method, and the copy in TCRdb shows in-frame clones only, minus some. The data contain a few hundred thousand clones, around 87% of them singletons. Sample: PBMCs or T cells enriched from blood (not recorded which). The receptors shown here come from a man aged 40-50 years in a cohort exposed to, infected with or recovered from COVID-19 (not recorded which). Both conserved end residues are part of each CDR3. A D gene is named only where the DNA matches it firmly. Clone size is stated in some rows and not others, as once, few, many or a class when expanded.

TRBD1	NA	TRBJ2-1	TRBV25-1	CASSGQGFRNEQFF	TGTGCCAGCAGTGGACAGGGTTTCCGTAATGAGCAGTTCTTC
NA	once	TRBJ1-2	TRBV14	CASSHLVHLGVNYGYTF	TGTGCCAGCAGCCACCTCGTGCACCTAGGGGTTAACTATGGCTACACCTTC
NA	NA	TRBJ1-1	TRBV14	CASTKRQYTEAFF	TGTGCCAGCACCAAGCGGCAGTACACTGAAGCTTTCTTT
TRBD2	NA	TRBJ2-2	TRBV27	CASRPGLAGTGELFF	TGTGCCAGCAGGCCGGGGCTAGCGGGGACCGGGGAGCTGTTTTTT
NA	NA	TRBJ1-6	TRBV10-3	CAIRPDRNSPLHF	TGTGCCATCAGGCCAGACAGAAATTCACCCCTCCACTTT
NA	NA	TRBJ2-3	TRBV7-9	CASSILRGYEDTQYF	TGTGCCAGCAGCATACTTAGGGGGTACGAGGATACGCAGTATTTT
NA	NA	TRBJ1-5	TRBV6-9	CASSYRRGDNQPQHF	TGTGCCAGCAGTTATAGGAGGGGAGACAATCAGCCCCAGCATTTT
NA	NA	TRBJ1-6	TRBV27	CASSPSPVQGSYNSPLHF	TGTGCCAGCAGCCCTTCACCCGTCCAGGGCTCCTATAATTCACCCCTCCACTTT
TRBD2	NA	TRBJ2-7	TRBV6-4	CASSDSRGEQYF	TGTGCCAGCAGTGACTCGCGGGGGGAGCAGTACTTC
TRBD2	NA	TRBJ2-7	TRBV5-5	CASSPMAGGPNEQYF	TGTGCCAGCAGCCCAATGGCGGGAGGGCCTAACGAGCAGTACTTC
TRBD2	NA	TRBJ2-7	TRBV7-9	CASSLLAGTNEQYF	TGTGCCAGCAGCTTACTAGCGGGGACCAACGAGCAGTACTTC
NA	NA	TRBJ1-1	TRBV20-1	CKGVTATEAFF	TGCAAGGGGGTTACGGCCACTGAAGCTTTCTTT
NA	NA	TRBJ2-3	TRBV27	CASSLYTSTDTQYF	TGTGCCAGCAGTCTCTATACTAGCACAGATACGCAGTATTTT
NA	NA	TRBJ2-7	TRBV4-1	CASSQGRINSYEQYF	TGCGCCAGCAGCCAAGGGCGGATAAATTCCTACGAGCAGTACTTC
TRBD1	NA	TRBJ1-5	TRBV5-8	CASSFGGNTGVSNQPQHF	TGTGCCAGCAGCTTTGGGGGGAACACAGGGGTTAGCAATCAGCCCCAGCATTTT
TRBD2	NA	TRBJ2-5	TRBV5-4	CASSSSGTSGSRETQYF	TGTGCCAGCAGCTCCTCCGGGACTAGCGGGAGTCGTGAGACCCAGTACTTC
NA	NA	TRBJ2-1	TRBV5-4	CASSRDSTAEQFF	TGTGCCAGCAGCAGGGACTCGACGGCTGAGCAGTTCTTC
NA	NA	TRBJ1-2	TRBV6-1	CASSESGGAWFYGYTF	TGTGCCAGCAGTGAATCTGGAGGGGCTTGGTTCTATGGCTACACCTTC
TRBD2	once	TRBJ2-1	TRBV6-5	CASSSAGGAYNEQFF	TGTGCCAGCAGTTCCGCGGGGGGGGCTTACAATGAGCAGTTCTTC
NA	NA	TRBJ2-2	TRBV28	CASREGQTGELFF	TGTGCCAGCAGGGAGGGACAGACCGGGGAGCTGTTTTTT
TRBD1	NA	TRBJ1-1	TRBV9	CASSVVDREDTEAFF	TGTGCCAGCAGCGTAGTGGACAGGGAAGACACTGAAGCTTTCTTT
TRBD1	NA	TRBJ2-6	TRBV6-4	CASSEQGAGSGANVLTF	TGTGCCAGCAGTGAACAGGGGGCTGGCTCTGGGGCCAACGTCCTGACTTTC
NA	NA	TRBJ2-4	TRBV2	CASTLAKNIQYF	TGTGCCAGCACCCTAGCCAAAAACATTCAGTACTTC
TRBD2	NA	TRBJ2-3	TRBV4-1	CASSQGASGESSSTDTQYF	TGCGCCAGCAGCCAAGGGGCTAGCGGGGAATCTTCTAGCACAGATACGCAGTATTTT
TRBD2	NA	TRBJ2-7	TRBV14	CASSQVAGESYEQYF	TGTGCCAGCAGCCAAGTAGCGGGAGAATCCTACGAGCAGTACTTC
TRBD1	NA	TRBJ1-4	TRBV5-1	CASSRGDRGVEKLFF	TGCGCCAGCAGCCGTGGGGACAGGGGGGTTGAAAAACTGTTTTTT
TRBD2	NA	TRBJ2-7	TRBV3-1/TRBV3-2	CASSNPGLAVYEQYF	TGTGCCAGCAGCAATCCGGGACTAGCGGTCTACGAGCAGTACTTC
NA	NA	TRBJ2-1	TRBV7-9	CASSLARGGKGDEQFF	TGTGCCAGCAGCTTAGCTCGCGGGGGCAAAGGAGATGAGCAGTTCTTC
TRBD2	NA	TRBJ2-7	TRBV7-2	CASSLSSGSFTYEQYF	TGTGCCAGCAGCTTATCCAGCGGGAGTTTTACGTACGAGCAGTACTTC
TRBD2	NA	TRBJ2-1	TRBV5-1	CASSPTGTSYNEQFF	TGCGCCAGCAGCCCAACCGGGACTAGCTACAATGAGCAGTTCTTC
TRBD1	NA	TRBJ1-2	TRBV3-1/TRBV3-2	CASSPGQGVGYTF	TGTGCCAGCAGTCCCGGACAGGGTGTAGGCTACACCTTC
NA	NA	TRBJ2-1	TRBV19	CASLGGLHNEQFF	TGTGCCAGTTTGGGCGGGCTCCACAATGAGCAGTTCTTC
NA	once	TRBJ2-1	TRBV19	CASSIHGYNEQFF	TGTGCCAGTAGTATTCACGGCTACAATGAGCAGTTCTTC
NA	NA	TRBJ2-4	TRBV7-6	CASSLGGGENIQYF	TGTGCCAGCAGCTTGGGAGGGGGAGAAAACATTCAGTACTTC
TRBD1	NA	TRBJ2-1	TRBV5-1	CASSSAEGQGFYNEQFF	TGCGCCAGCAGCTCGGCCGAGGGACAGGGGTTCTACAATGAGCAGTTCTTC
NA	NA	TRBJ1-1	TRBV25-1	CASRNTGPGMNTEAFF	TGTGCCAGCAGGAATACAGGGCCGGGGATGAACACTGAAGCTTTCTTT
NA	NA	TRBJ2-4	TRBV28	CASSMTGSGNIQYF	TGTGCCAGCTCCATGACAGGATCGGGAAACATTCAGTACTTC
NA	NA	TRBJ1-2	TRBV20-1	CGSSVGYGYTF	TGCGGGAGTTCGGTTGGTTATGGCTACACCTTC
NA	NA	TRBJ1-5	TRBV10-3	CAISESTAREPQHF	TGTGCCATCAGTGAGTCAACAGCTCGTGAGCCCCAGCATTTT
TRBD1	many	TRBJ2-7	TRBV19	CASSPSRTGWYEQYF	TGTGCCAGTAGTCCCTCCCGGACAGGGTGGTACGAGCAGTACTTC
TRBD1	few	TRBJ2-1	TRBV10-3	CATQAGTGAYNEQFF	TGTGCCACTCAAGCCGGGACAGGGGCCTACAATGAGCAGTTCTTC
NA	NA	TRBJ1-1	TRBV18	CASSQGFDTEAFF	TGTGCCAGCTCACAGGGGTTTGACACTGAAGCTTTCTTT
TRBD1	NA	TRBJ1-3	TRBV9	CASSGAGTGGNTIYF	TGTGCCAGCAGCGGAGCCGGGACAGGTGGAAACACCATATATTTT